This paragraph reports one T cell receptor beta chain. V was pared by 0 bases and J by 6 bases, with 3 bases between. Germline values: CDR1 SGHRS, CDR2 YFSETQ. The CDR3 length is 12 residues. This entry is derived from a study of blood T cell repertoires in COVID-19. Study summary: Spain, Italy and the United States supplied samples that represented acute and convalescent COVID-19. T cells, B-cell-depleted T cells, or PBMCs provided the cDNA or gDNA that served as material.

Per the study methods: Amplification with reference gene primers provided the estimates of nucleated cell counts. Assay used: immunoSEQ multiplex PCR; TCRdb lists only in-frame clones, some missing. V and J calls and clone size follow that table, whereas D and trimming were derived from the DNA. Of fewer than 130,000 clones detected, roughly 84% appear once; the ten largest clones hold 2.1%. The V call is TRBV5-1, the J call TRBJ2-2; D not certain. Sequenced: peripheral blood. This receptor was obtained from a human donor in a cohort sampled during active COVID-19. CDR3 bases: TGCGCCAGCAGCTTGGCATCCGGGGAGCTGTTTTTT. Its translation is CASSLASGELFF.